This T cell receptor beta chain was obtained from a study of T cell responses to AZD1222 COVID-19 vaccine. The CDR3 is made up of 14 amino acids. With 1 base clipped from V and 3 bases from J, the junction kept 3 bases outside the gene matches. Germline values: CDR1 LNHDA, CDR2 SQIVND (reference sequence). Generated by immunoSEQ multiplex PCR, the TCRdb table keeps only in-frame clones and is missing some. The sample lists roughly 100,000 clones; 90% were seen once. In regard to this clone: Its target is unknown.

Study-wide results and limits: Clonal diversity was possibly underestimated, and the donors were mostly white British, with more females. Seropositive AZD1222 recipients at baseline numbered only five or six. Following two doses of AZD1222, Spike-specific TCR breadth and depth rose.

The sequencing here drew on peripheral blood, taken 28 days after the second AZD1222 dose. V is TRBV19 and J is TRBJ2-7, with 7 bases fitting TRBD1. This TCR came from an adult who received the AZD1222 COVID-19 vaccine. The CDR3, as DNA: TGTGCCAGTAGTATAGGTCCAGGGGGCTACGAGCAGTACTTC. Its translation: CASSIGPGGYEQYF.